The 2 T cell receptor beta chains presented below share a single source sample, sequenced in a study of OX40 agonist ivuxolimab in advanced cancers. Clones were sequenced by immunoSEQ multiplex PCR, and TCRdb holds only the in-frame ones, with some missing. The repertoire consists of about 28,000 clones, with around four fifths occurring once and the leading ten covering around 10%. Sequencing was performed on CD4+ or CD8+ T cells sorted from blood, taken in a trial of the OX40 agonist ivuxolimab. The receptors were sampled from an adult with an advanced solid tumor such as melanoma, head and neck, liver or kidney cancer.

This clone was seen only a few times. V and J are TRBV7-9 and TRBJ2-3, with a weak D call TRBD1 (6 bases). The germline gives CDR1 SEHNR, CDR2 FQNEAQ (reference sequence). The CDR3 consists of 14 residues. Trimming shortened V by 2 bases and J by 4 bases, and 10 bases separated the two germline ends. The CDR3 DNA reads TGTGCCAGCAGCTTATTGACAGGCGCAGATACGCAGTATTTT. Protein product: CASSLLTGADTQYF.

The CDR3 here is CASSVGGLTDTQYF. Written as DNA, the CDR3 is TGTGCCAGCAGCGTAGGAGGGCTCACAGATACGCAGTATTTT. This sequence joins TRBV9 and TRBJ2-3; D possibly corresponds to TRBD2 (5 bases). Trimming pared 0 bases from V and 2 bases from J, leaving 7 bases between. Germline V gene lookup returns CDR1 SGDLS and CDR2 YYNGEE. CDR3 length: 14 residues.